This TCR beta chain was identified in a study of cytomegalovirus exposure and HLA in healthy donors. Study observations and caveats: A later analysis showed HLA-associated TCR beta chains outstripping equally common others in clonal expansion. Earlier analysis yielded a pattern in which most TCR beta V segments were productive about 87% or about 30% of the time. Both high specificity and high sensitivity reportedly marked the classifier's diagnosis of cytomegalovirus status. Immune exposure information comprised only CMV serostatus.

Primers included in the PCR were 60 Vbeta and 13 Jbeta primers. The repertoire was sequenced with immunoSEQ multiplex PCR; TCRdb's copy has only in-frame clones and lacks some. The sample carries roughly 150,000 clones, around 73% recorded once. The CDR3 extends over 15 amino acids. Germline V gene sequence: CDR1 SGHAT, CDR2 FQDESV (reference sequence). Trimming took off 4 bases at V and 0 bases at J, with 13 bases between the two ends. A remark on this clone: Its matching antigen is unknown.

The sequencing sample was made of PBMCs. The chain has TRBV11-1 and TRBJ2-7; the D gene is possibly TRBD2 (6 bases). This TCR was recovered from a male donor in good health and CMV-seronegative. The CDR3 region has the DNA TGTGCCAGCAGCTCAATAGCGGTAACCTCCTACGAGCAGTACTTC. Translated, it gives CASSSIAVTSYEQYF.